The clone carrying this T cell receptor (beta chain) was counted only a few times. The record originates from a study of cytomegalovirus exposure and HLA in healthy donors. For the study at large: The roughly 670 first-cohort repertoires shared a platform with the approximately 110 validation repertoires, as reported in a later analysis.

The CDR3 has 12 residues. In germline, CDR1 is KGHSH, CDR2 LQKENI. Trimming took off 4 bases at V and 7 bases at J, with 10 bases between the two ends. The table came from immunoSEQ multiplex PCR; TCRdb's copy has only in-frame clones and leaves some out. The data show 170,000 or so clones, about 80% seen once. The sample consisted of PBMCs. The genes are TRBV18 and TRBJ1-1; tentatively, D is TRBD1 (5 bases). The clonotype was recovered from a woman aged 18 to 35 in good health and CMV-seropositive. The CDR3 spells CASSQGAYEAFF. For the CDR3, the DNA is TGTGCCAGCTCACAAGGGGCCTATGAAGCTTTCTTT.